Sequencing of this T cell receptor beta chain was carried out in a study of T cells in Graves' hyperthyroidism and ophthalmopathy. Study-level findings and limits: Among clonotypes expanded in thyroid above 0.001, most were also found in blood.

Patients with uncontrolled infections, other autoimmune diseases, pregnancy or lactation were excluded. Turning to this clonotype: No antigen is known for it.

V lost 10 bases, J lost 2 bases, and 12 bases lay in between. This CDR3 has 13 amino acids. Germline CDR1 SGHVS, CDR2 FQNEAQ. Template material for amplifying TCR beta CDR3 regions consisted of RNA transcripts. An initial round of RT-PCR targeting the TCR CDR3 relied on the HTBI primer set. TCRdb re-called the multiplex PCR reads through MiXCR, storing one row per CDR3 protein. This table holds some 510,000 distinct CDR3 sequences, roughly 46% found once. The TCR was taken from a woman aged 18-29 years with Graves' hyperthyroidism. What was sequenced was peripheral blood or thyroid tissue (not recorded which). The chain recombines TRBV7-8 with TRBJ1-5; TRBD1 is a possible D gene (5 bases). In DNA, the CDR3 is TGTGCCACCCCAGGGTGGGGCAATCAGCCCCAGCATTTT. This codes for CATPGWGNQPQHF.